This TCR beta chain was sequenced during a study of blood T cell repertoires in COVID-19. The CDR3 contains 14 residues. Germline CDR1 and CDR2: SGHNT and YENEEA. The junction had 5 bases not matched to a gene; V was cut back by 2 bases and J by 7 bases. The assay was immunoSEQ multiplex PCR, and TCRdb's table has in-frame clones only and misses some. The sample includes approximately 180,000 clones, 70% to 90% of them seen just once. The sample consisted of peripheral blood. This sequence originates from a man aged 60 to 69 with acute or convalescent COVID-19. The chain uses TRBV11-3 and TRBJ2-1; 7 nucleotides agree with TRBD1. CDR3 DNA: TGTGCCAGCAGCTTATCCAGGGGGTCGAATGAGCAGTTCTTC. Translated, it gives CASSLSRGSNEQFF.